The TCR beta chain described here comes from a study of cytomegalovirus exposure and HLA in healthy donors. Background on the study: Early released data comprised approximately 85 million unique TCRs from HLA-typed donors. The study placed roughly four fifths of its approximately 400 genotyped donors in the Caucasian-associated ancestry cluster.

On this clone: The antigen is undetermined.

V lost 3 bases and J 5 bases, leaving 7 bases between the germline ends. The CDR3 is 13 amino acids. Germline-derived CDR1 and CDR2 are MDHEN and SYDVKM. Study-level points and caveats: Some TCR beta chains (about 180 of them) were listed as cytomegalovirus-associated. Researchers reported in a later analysis that a missense DCLRE1C variant was tied to TCR beta V- and J-gene trimming.

The PCR ran on 60 Vbeta and 13 Jbeta primers. Sequenced by immunoSEQ multiplex PCR; TCRdb stores in-frame clones only, minus some. Of 130,000 or so clones listed, approximately 82% are singletons. The material sequenced was PBMCs. The clonotype originates from a young woman in good health and CMV-seropositive. The rearrangement joins TRBV28 to TRBJ2-2; tentative D call: TRBD2 (5 bases). This CDR3 reads CASSFRGTGELFF. The CDR3 nucleotides are TGTGCCAGCAGTTTTAGAGGGACCGGGGAGCTGTTTTTT.